This T cell receptor beta chain was obtained from a study of hypomethylating agent response in myelodysplastic syndrome. Study overall: Of patients, about 75% of the 11 got azacitidine and 3 of 11 decitabine. Complete response or hematologic improvement counted as response; others were non-responders.

As regards this clone: Its antigen is still unknown.

Regarding the study as a whole: Responders gained more novel clonotypes; non-responders had more contracted clonotypes after treatment.

The method was immunoSEQ multiplex PCR; TCRdb's version includes in-frame clones alone and lacks a portion of them. The sample lists several thousand clones; almost 85% were seen once. This TCR was recovered from a human donor with myelodysplastic syndrome. The sample here was bone marrow, taken before or after starting hypomethylating agent treatment for myelodysplastic syndrome (not recorded which).

The CDR3 is CASLRAGTEQFF. The CDR3 bases are TGTGCCAGCCTGCGTGCGGGGACTGAGCAGTTCTTC. This chain uses TRBV18 with TRBJ2-1; D may be TRBD2 (6 bases). CDR3 length: 12 amino acids. CDR1 is KGHSH, CDR2 LQKENI, per germline. V lost 8 bases and J 9 bases, leaving 14 bases between the germline ends.